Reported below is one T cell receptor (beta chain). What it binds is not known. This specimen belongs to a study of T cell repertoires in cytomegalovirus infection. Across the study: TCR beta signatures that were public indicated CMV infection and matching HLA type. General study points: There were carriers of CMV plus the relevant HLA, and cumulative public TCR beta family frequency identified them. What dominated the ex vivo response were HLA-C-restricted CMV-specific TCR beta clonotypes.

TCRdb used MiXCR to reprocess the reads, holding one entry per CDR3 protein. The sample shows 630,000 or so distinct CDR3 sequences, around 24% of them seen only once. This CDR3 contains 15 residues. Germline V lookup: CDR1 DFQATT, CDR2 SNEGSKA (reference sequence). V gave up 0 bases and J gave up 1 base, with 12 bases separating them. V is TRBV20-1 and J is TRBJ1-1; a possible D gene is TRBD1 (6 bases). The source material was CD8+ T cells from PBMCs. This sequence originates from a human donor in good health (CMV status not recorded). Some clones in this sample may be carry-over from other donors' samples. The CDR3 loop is CSARDMDRGNTEAFF. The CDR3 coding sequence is TGCAGTGCTAGAGATATGGACAGAGGGAACACTGAAGCTTTCTTT.